A selection of T cell receptor beta chains follows, all from one sample in a study of cytomegalovirus exposure and HLA in healthy donors. Sequenced by immunoSEQ multiplex PCR; TCRdb stores in-frame clones only, minus some. The sample carries over 75,000 clones, around four fifths recorded once. The sample was PBMCs. These TCRs come from a man aged 50-59 years in good health and CMV-seropositive. The CDR3 runs from the conserved cysteine through the conserved F or W. D genes are given only for firm matches. Size is stated for part of the rows, as once, few or many counts, or as a class when the clone is expanded.

>.|TRBV4-2|few|TRBJ2-1
CASSQENGEQFF
TGTGCCAGCAGCCAAGAGAACGGTGAGCAGTTCTTC
>TRBD1|TRBV10-2|.|TRBJ2-7
CASALDRGYEQYF
TGCGCCAGCGCGTTAGACAGGGGCTACGAGCAGTACTTC
>.|TRBV14|.|TRBJ1-3
CASSQGATGNTIYF
TGTGCCAGCAGCCAAGGGGCAACTGGAAACACCATATATTTT
>TRBD2|TRBV4-1|.|TRBJ2-1
CASSQGRSGGPYNEQFF
TGCGCCAGCAGCCAAGGCCGTAGCGGGGGGCCCTACAATGAGCAGTTCTTC
>.|TRBV10-3|.|TRBJ2-2
CAISENVQFANTGELFF
TGTGCCATCAGTGAGAATGTTCAGTTCGCGAACACCGGGGAGCTGTTTTTT
>TRBD2|TRBV4-2|.|TRBJ2-3
CASSQLTSGGGTDTQYF
TGTGCCAGCAGCCAACTGACTAGCGGGGGGGGCACAGATACGCAGTATTTT
>TRBD1|TRBV2|.|TRBJ1-4
CASRQGRTNEKLFF
TGTGCCAGTCGACAGGGTAGGACTAATGAAAAACTGTTTTTT
>TRBD1|TRBV7-3|few|TRBJ1-6
CASSLYSGGSSPLHF
TGTGCCAGCAGCTTATATTCAGGGGGGAGTTCACCCCTCCACTTT
>TRBD1|TRBV2|.|TRBJ2-7
CASSEAGQGNYEQYF
TGTGCCAGCAGTGAAGCGGGACAGGGGAACTACGAGCAGTACTTC
>TRBD2|TRBV5-6|.|TRBJ2-5
CASSLARLAREIKETQYF
TGTGCCAGCAGCTTGGCAAGACTAGCGAGAGAGATAAAAGAGACCCAGTACTTC
>TRBD1|TRBV27|.|TRBJ1-2
CASSLSQGAILYGYTF
TGTGCCAGCAGTTTAAGCCAGGGGGCAATCTTATATGGCTACACCTTC
>.|TRBV19|.|TRBJ1-6
CASSTRGWGSPLHF
TGTGCCAGTAGTACCAGGGGATGGGGTTCACCCCTCCACTTT
>.|TRBV19|once|TRBJ1-4
CASRRRASNEKLFF
TGTGCCAGTAGAAGGCGGGCGTCTAATGAAAAACTGTTTTTT
>.|TRBV7-6|.|TRBJ1-3
CASSLTLGGSAGNTIYF
TGTGCCAGCAGCTTAACCCTAGGTGGATCGGCCGGAAACACCATATATTTT
>TRBD1|TRBV4-2|few|TRBJ2-3
CASSQEDRDTDTQYF
TGTGCCAGCAGCCAAGAGGACAGGGACACAGATACGCAGTATTTT
>TRBD2|TRBV27|.|TRBJ2-3
CASSLGPSGGTDTQYF
TGTGCCAGCAGTCTCGGCCCTAGCGGGGGCACAGATACGCAGTATTTT
>.|TRBV11-1|.|TRBJ2-7
CASSLARGSQYF
TGTGCCAGCAGCTTAGCGAGAGGATCGCAGTACTTC
>TRBD2|TRBV18|.|TRBJ2-5
CASSRLAGEETQYF
TGTGCCAGCTCGCGACTAGCGGGGGAAGAGACCCAGTACTTC
>.|TRBV5-1|.|TRBJ2-5
CASSIQGREETQYF
TGCGCCAGCAGCATACAGGGTAGGGAAGAGACCCAGTACTTC
>.|TRBV6-1|.|TRBJ2-3
CASSEVPGVSTDTQYF
TGTGCCAGCAGTGAGGTGCCGGGAGTAAGCACAGATACGCAGTATTTT
>TRBD1|TRBV5-4|.|TRBJ1-1
CASSLWGTGGTEAFF
TGTGCCAGCAGCTTGTGGGGGACAGGGGGCACTGAAGCTTTCTTT
>TRBD2|TRBV4-2|.|TRBJ2-1
CASSQELASGVSNEQFF
TGTGCCAGCAGCCAAGAGTTGGCTAGCGGGGTCTCCAATGAGCAGTTCTTC
>.|TRBV27|.|TRBJ1-5
CASSSFGGRLERPQHF
TGTGCCAGCAGTTCATTCGGGGGGCGATTGGAAAGGCCCCAGCATTTT
>.|TRBV7-2|.|TRBJ1-2
CASSRQENYGYTF
TGTGCCAGCAGCCGACAGGAAAACTATGGCTACACCTTC
>.|TRBV19|.|TRBJ2-5
CATRDSPSQETQYF
TGTGCCACCCGGGACTCCCCATCCCAAGAGACCCAGTACTTC
>.|TRBV5-1|.|TRBJ1-1
CASSVDFNTEAFF
TGCGCCAGCAGCGTGGACTTTAACACTGAAGCTTTCTTT
>TRBD1|TRBV19|.|TRBJ1-4
CASSPLGQGAGNEKLFF
TGTGCCAGTAGTCCGCTCGGACAGGGGGCGGGTAATGAAAAACTGTTTTTT
>TRBD1|TRBV7-9|.|TRBJ2-7
CASSLSQGQLAYEQYF
TGTGCCAGCAGCCTATCGCAGGGACAGTTAGCCTACGAGCAGTACTTC
>.|TRBV30|.|TRBJ1-2
CAWSVQPNYGYTF
TGTGCCTGGAGTGTACAGCCGAACTATGGCTACACCTTC
>.|TRBV19|.|TRBJ1-1
CASGNQRVGDTEAFF
TGTGCCAGTGGGAACCAGAGAGTAGGGGACACTGAAGCTTTCTTT
>.|TRBV6-6|few|TRBJ1-1
CASSYPQGRDTEAFF
TGTGCCAGCAGTTACCCGCAGGGCCGTGACACTGAAGCTTTCTTT
>.|TRBV6-5|.|TRBJ1-1
CASRQRQATEAFF
TGTGCCAGCAGACAAAGACAGGCCACTGAAGCTTTCTTT
>.|TRBV27|.|TRBJ1-6
CATGGRRNSPLHF
TGTGCCACCGGGGGACGGAGAAATTCACCCCTCCACTTT
>TRBD1|TRBV19|few|TRBJ1-4
CASSIPGQGYEKLFF
TGTGCCAGTAGTATCCCGGGACAGGGGTATGAAAAACTGTTTTTT
>.|TRBV4-2|.|TRBJ1-5
CASSPPGGNQPQHF
TGTGCCAGCAGCCCCCCTGGGGGGAATCAGCCCCAGCATTTT
>TRBD2|TRBV6-5|.|TRBJ2-3
CASSYSAGGPIDTQYF
TGTGCCAGCAGTTACTCGGCGGGGGGGCCGATAGATACGCAGTATTTT
>TRBD2|TRBV7-9|.|TRBJ2-5
CASSQGLAGAETQYF
TGTGCCAGCAGCCAGGGACTAGCGGGGGCGGAGACCCAGTACTTC
>.|TRBV5-6|.|TRBJ1-5
CASSSPDGGPQNF
TGTGCCAGCAGCTCCCCCGATGGTGGGCCCCAGAATTTT
>.|TRBV5-1|.|TRBJ1-6
CASSLETVNSPLHF
TGCGCCAGCAGCTTGGAGACAGTTAATTCACCCCTCCACTTT
>TRBD2|TRBV4-2|.|TRBJ2-5
CASSRRVSSGEYQETQYF
TGTGCCAGCAGCCGGCGGGTCTCTAGCGGAGAGTACCAAGAGACCCAGTACTTC